This is a list of T cell receptor beta chains from one sample in a study of T-cell memory formation after mild COVID-19. TCRdb reprocessed the 5' RACE reads via MiXCR and lists one record per CDR3 protein. The sample lists about half a million distinct CDR3 sequences, roughly 18% occurring once. Sequenced material: PBMCs or a T cell subset sorted from them (not recorded which). All receptors derive from an adult woman who had mild COVID-19 (a few samples of this study predate the infection). Cell type and time point are not known. The CDR3 runs from the conserved cysteine through the conserved F or W. D genes are given only for firm matches. Rows give clone size only sometimes, using once, few, many, or a class for an expanded clone.

d_gene	abundance	v_gene	j_gene	CDR3nt	CDR3aa
-	-	TRBV24-1	TRBJ2-1	TGTGCCACCAGTGATTTGAGGCAGGGCTCCTACAATGAGCAGTTCTTC	CATSDLRQGSYNEQFF
TRBD1	-	TRBV12-3/TRBV12-4	TRBJ1-2	TGTGCCAGCAGTCCCTCCGGGACAGTTACTGGCTACACCTTC	CASSPSGTVTGYTF
-	-	TRBV5-5	TRBJ1-2	TGTGCCAGCAGCTTGGAGGCTAGCAGGGGCATTGGCTACACCTTC	CASSLEASRGIGYTF
-	-	TRBV12-3/TRBV12-4	TRBJ2-2	TGTGCCAGCCAACCGCCGCCCGGGGAGCTGTTTTTT	CASQPPPGELFF
TRBD2	many	TRBV6-1	TRBJ2-6	TGTGCCAGTCAAAACCTAGCGGTCTCTGGGGCCAACGTCCTGACTTTC	CASQNLAVSGANVLTF
-	-	TRBV20-1	TRBJ2-2	TGCAGTGCTCCTGCCGCCCGAAAAGGATCCGGGGAGCTGTTTTTT	CSAPAARKGSGELFF
-	-	TRBV12-3/TRBV12-4	TRBJ1-1	TGTGCCAGCAGGTACCCCGGAGAAGCTTTCTTT	CASRYPGEAFF
-	-	TRBV7-2	TRBJ2-7	TGTGCCAGCAGCCCCGATCCTTGGGCCTACGAGCAGTACTTC	CASSPDPWAYEQYF
TRBD2	-	TRBV29-1	TRBJ2-1	TGCAGCGTTGAAGGCCTAGCGGGAGGGCCTTCCTACAATGAGCAGTTCTTC	CSVEGLAGGPSYNEQFF
-	many	TRBV30	TRBJ2-7	TGTGCCTGGAGTGTGGGGAGATCCTACGAGCAGTACTTC	CAWSVGRSYEQYF
TRBD1	few	TRBV12-3/TRBV12-4	TRBJ2-7	TGTGCCAGCAGTTTGTCGGACAGGGGTGGCTACGAGCAGTACTTC	CASSLSDRGGYEQYF
TRBD1	few	TRBV6-1	TRBJ1-5	TGTGCCAGCAGTGAAGGGGAAGACAGGGGGAACCTTCAGCCCCAGCATTTT	CASSEGEDRGNLQPQHF
TRBD2	-	TRBV6-6	TRBJ2-7	TGTGCCAGCAGCCCGCTAGCGGGAGGTTCCTACGAGCAGTACTTC	CASSPLAGGSYEQYF
TRBD1	few	TRBV3-1	TRBJ2-7	TGTGCCAGCAGCCAAGGCCCCCGGACAGGTACCTACGAGCAGTACTTC	CASSQGPRTGTYEQYF
-	-	TRBV20-1	TRBJ1-5	TGCAGTGCTAGAGACAGCGGAAATCAGCCCCAGCATTTT	CSARDSGNQPQHF
-	-	TRBV3-1	TRBJ2-2	TGTGCCAGCAGCCAAGATCGGCCTGAGAGTACCGGGGAGCTGTTTTTT	CASSQDRPESTGELFF
TRBD2	-	TRBV18	TRBJ2-3	TGTGCCAGCTCACCAACGCTAGCGGGGACAGATACGCAGTATTTT	CASSPTLAGTDTQYF
-	few	TRBV10-3	TRBJ1-4	TGTGCCATCAGTGAGGGCCCCGGGACTAATGAAAAACTGTTTTTT	CAISEGPGTNEKLFF
-	few	TRBV4-1	TRBJ1-4	TGCGCCAGCAGCCAAGACCGGGACTGGAATGAAAAACTGTTTTTT	CASSQDRDWNEKLFF
-	few	TRBV12-3/TRBV12-4	TRBJ2-7	TGTGCCAGCAGTTTAGGTCCCCAAGGCTACGAGCAGTACTTC	CASSLGPQGYEQYF
-	few	TRBV7-9	TRBJ2-3	TGTGCCAGCAGCTTGAAGGGACGGCAGACAGATACGCAGTATTTT	CASSLKGRQTDTQYF
TRBD1	few	TRBV6-5	TRBJ1-2	TGTGCCAGCAGTTACTCCGGGACAGGGGCTGGCTACACCTTC	CASSYSGTGAGYTF
-	-	TRBV7-9	TRBJ1-3	TGTGCCAGCAGCATCGGGGCTGGAAACACCATATATTTT	CASSIGAGNTIYF
-	once	TRBV13	TRBJ2-5	TGTGCCAGCAGTTACCGCCCCCAGGGTTCTGAGACCCAGTACTTC	CASSYRPQGSETQYF
-	-	TRBV2	TRBJ1-4	TGTGCCAGCACCACAGGGACTAATGAAAAACTGTTTTTT	CASTTGTNEKLFF
-	-	TRBV5-1	TRBJ1-1	TGCGCCAGCAGCTTCGACAGCTACCTTAACACTGAAGCTTTCTTT	CASSFDSYLNTEAFF
-	-	TRBV4-3	TRBJ2-7	TGCGCCAGCAGCCAAGATCGCACAGGCGGGACCTACGAGCAGTACTTC	CASSQDRTGGTYEQYF
-	few	TRBV25-1	TRBJ2-7	TGTGCCAGCAGTGAATACGTCGAGCAGTACTTC	CASSEYVEQYF
-	many	TRBV5-1	TRBJ2-7	TGTGCCAGCAGCTTACCTGGGGGGTCCTACGAGCAGTACTTC	CASSLPGGSYEQYF
-	few	TRBV5-1	TRBJ2-2	TGCGCCAGCAGCCCCGGGTGGCACAACACCGGGGAGCTGTTTTTT	CASSPGWHNTGELFF
TRBD1	-	TRBV12-3/TRBV12-4	TRBJ1-5	TGTGCCAGCAGCGTGGACAGGGGGCATAATCAGCCCCAGCATTTT	CASSVDRGHNQPQHF
TRBD1	few	TRBV12-3/TRBV12-4	TRBJ1-5	TGTGCCAGCGGCATACAACAGGGGGCAGGACAGCCCCAGCATTTT	CASGIQQGAGQPQHF
-	many	TRBV5-1	TRBJ2-1	TGCGCCAGCAGCCCGCATCAGGGCCCTTACAATGAGCAGTTCTTC	CASSPHQGPYNEQFF
-	few	TRBV3-1	TRBJ2-1	TGTGCCAGCAGCCGGAACTCCCAGGGCAATGAGCAGTTCTTC	CASSRNSQGNEQFF
TRBD2	few	TRBV5-1	TRBJ2-1	TGCGCCAGCAGCTTCGGGGGGTCGGGGGAAGATGTCTTC	CASSFGGSGEDVF
TRBD2	-	TRBV5-1	TRBJ2-3	TGCGCCAGCAGCCGGGGGGGGGCAGGCACAGATACGCAGTATTTT	CASSRGGAGTDTQYF
-	many	TRBV5-6	TRBJ2-7	TGTGCCAGCAGCCGACAGAGCTCCTACGAGCAGTACTTC	CASSRQSSYEQYF
-	-	TRBV2	TRBJ2-7	TGTGCCAGCAGTTTCGGGAACGAGCAGTACTTC	CASSFGNEQYF
-	-	TRBV18	TRBJ2-3	TGTGCCAGCTCACCACCTACTCGATCAGATACGCAGTATTTT	CASSPPTRSDTQYF
-	-	TRBV7-2	TRBJ2-5	TGTGCCAGCAGCTTTCGAACAGACCAAGAGACCCAGTACTTC	CASSFRTDQETQYF
-	-	TRBV7-9	TRBJ2-1	TGTGCCAGCAGCTTAACCACTCGAAACAATGAGCAGTTCTTC	CASSLTTRNNEQFF
-	-	TRBV19	TRBJ1-5	TGTGCCAGTAGTATTGGTGGAGGGAGCAATCAGCCCCAGCATTTT	CASSIGGGSNQPQHF
TRBD2	-	TRBV13	TRBJ2-7	TGTGCCAGCAGCCACCAGACTAGCGGCTACGAGCAGTACTTC	CASSHQTSGYEQYF
-	-	TRBV7-9	TRBJ2-7	TGTGCCAGCAGCGCGGCAAGGACAACTACGCCGTACGAGCAGTACTTC	CASSAARTTTPYEQYF
-	-	TRBV3-1	TRBJ1-2	TGTGCCAGCAGCCAAGGAAGGCAGGGGAAAGGCTACACCTTC	CASSQGRQGKGYTF
TRBD1	few	TRBV7-9	TRBJ2-1	TGTGCCAGCAGCTTACAGGGGGCTCCCTACAATGAGCAGTTCTTC	CASSLQGAPYNEQFF
-	few	TRBV4-2	TRBJ2-5	TGTGCCAGCAGCCAAGGGGTCGGGCGGATAAGGGCCCAGTACTTC	CASSQGVGRIRAQYF
-	-	TRBV7-9	TRBJ2-7	TGTGCCAGCAGTCCAACGGGGTTAGGGGAGCAGTACTTC	CASSPTGLGEQYF
TRBD1	few	TRBV5-1	TRBJ1-1	TGCGCCAGCAGTTCGGGACAGGGGGCGATGAACACTGAAGCTTTCTTT	CASSSGQGAMNTEAFF
-	-	TRBV5-1	TRBJ2-7	TGCGCCAGCAGCCGAGACCGAGACAGAGCCTACGAGCAGTACTTC	CASSRDRDRAYEQYF
TRBD2	few	TRBV12-3/TRBV12-4	TRBJ2-7	TGTGCCAGCAGTTACCCTAAGCCCTTGACTAGCGGGAACCCCTACGAGCAGTACTTC	CASSYPKPLTSGNPYEQYF
-	-	TRBV12-5	TRBJ1-5	TGTGCTAGTGGTTTGGGAAGCAATCAGCCCCAGCATTTT	CASGLGSNQPQHF
TRBD2	many	TRBV24-1	TRBJ2-1	TGTGCCACCCAAATAGCGGGATCCTACAATGAGCAGTTCTTC	CATQIAGSYNEQFF
-	few	TRBV19	TRBJ1-6	TGTGCCAGTAGTATCCGGGGGACACCCGGTTCCCTCCACTTT	CASSIRGTPGSLHF
-	few	TRBV12-3/TRBV12-4	TRBJ1-3	TGTGCCCAGTCAAGGGGCTCTGGAAACACCATATATTTT	CAQSRGSGNTIYF
TRBD1	-	TRBV7-6	TRBJ2-7	TGTGCCAGCAGCTTAGGACAGGACAGGTCCTACGAGCAGTACTTC	CASSLGQDRSYEQYF
TRBD2	few	TRBV5-1	TRBJ2-5	TGCGCCAGCAGCCCGGTAGGGACTAGCGGTATGGAGACCCAGTACTTC	CASSPVGTSGMETQYF
TRBD1	few	TRBV5-6	TRBJ1-1	TGTGCCAGCAGCCGAGAAGACAGGGTGAACACTGAAGCTTTCTTT	CASSREDRVNTEAFF
-	-	TRBV7-8	TRBJ1-1	TGTGCCAGCAGCGACTGGACAGTGAACACTGAAGCTTTCTTT	CASSDWTVNTEAFF
TRBD1	few	TRBV9	TRBJ2-5	TGTGCCAGCAGCGCAGATCCCAGGGGGCGAGAGACCCAGTACTTC	CASSADPRGRETQYF